The T cell receptor beta chain described here comes from a study of T cell repertoires in cytomegalovirus infection. Study context: A matching HLA type, together with CMV infection, was signaled by public TCR beta signatures.

TCRdb re-analysed the reads in MiXCR, keeping a single row per CDR3 protein. The sample includes hundreds of thousands of distinct CDR3 sequences, roughly a sixth seen only once; the top ten take 9.5% to 15%. General observations from the study: Dominant in the ex vivo response were TCR beta clonotypes restricted by HLA-C and specific for CMV.

The CDR3 consists of 15 residues. Trimming at V came to 1 base and at J to 7 bases, leaving 7 bases not matched to a gene. The germline gives CDR1 LGHDT, CDR2 YNNKEL (reference sequence). This clonotype was detected a few times. Its matching antigen is unknown. The TCR sequence derives from a human donor in good health (CMV status not recorded). Some clones in this sample may be carry-over from other donors' samples. This chain connects TRBV3-1 to TRBJ2-1; TRBD1 matches at 7 bases. The sequenced sample was PBMCs. This chain's CDR3 is CASSQGDRLRNEQFF. The DNA of the CDR3 is TGTGCCAGCAGCCAAGGGGACAGACTTCGGAATGAGCAGTTCTTC.